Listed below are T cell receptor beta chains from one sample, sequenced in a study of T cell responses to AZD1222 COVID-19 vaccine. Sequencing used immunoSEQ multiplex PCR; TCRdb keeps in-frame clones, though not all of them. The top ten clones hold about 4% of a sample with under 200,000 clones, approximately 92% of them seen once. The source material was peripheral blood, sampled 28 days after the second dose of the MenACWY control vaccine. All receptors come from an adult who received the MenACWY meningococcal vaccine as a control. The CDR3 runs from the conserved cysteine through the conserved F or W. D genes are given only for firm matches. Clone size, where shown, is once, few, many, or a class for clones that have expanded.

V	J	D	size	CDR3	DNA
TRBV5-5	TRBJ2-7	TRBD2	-	CASSLGAGGDYYEQYF	TGTGCCAGCAGCTTGGGTGCGGGAGGGGACTACTACGAGCAGTACTTC
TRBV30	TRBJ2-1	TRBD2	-	CAWRRTSGTHNEQFF	TGTGCCTGGAGGAGGACTAGCGGGACCCACAATGAGCAGTTCTTC
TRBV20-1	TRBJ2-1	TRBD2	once	CSAPRTSEQFF	TGCAGTGCTCCTCGGACTAGCGAGCAGTTCTTC
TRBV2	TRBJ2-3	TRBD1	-	CASSERPSGQGSPDTQYF	TGTGCCAGCAGTGAACGTCCCTCGGGACAGGGAAGCCCAGATACGCAGTATTTT
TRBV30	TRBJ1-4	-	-	CAWSVPGANEKLFF	TGTGCCTGGAGTGTACCAGGGGCTAATGAAAAACTGTTTTTT
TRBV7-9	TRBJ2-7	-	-	CASSLAPPGNDEQYF	TGTGCCAGCAGCTTAGCGCCTCCAGGGAACGACGAGCAGTACTTC
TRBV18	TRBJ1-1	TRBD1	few	CASLTSTGGGTEAFF	TGTGCCAGCTTAACATCGACAGGGGGCGGGACTGAAGCTTTCTTT
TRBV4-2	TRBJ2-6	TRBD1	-	CASSPHQRGGTGANVLTF	TGTGCCAGCAGCCCACATCAGCGAGGGGGCACTGGGGCCAACGTCCTGACTTTC
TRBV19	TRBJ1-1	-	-	CASTWAGVAFF	TGTGCCAGTACGTGGGCTGGGGTAGCTTTCTTT
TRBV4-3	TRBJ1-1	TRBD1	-	CASSARQGYTEAFF	TGCGCCAGCAGCGCAAGACAGGGGTACACTGAAGCTTTCTTT
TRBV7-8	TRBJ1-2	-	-	CASSSSNYGYTF	TGTGCCAGCAGCTCATCTAACTATGGCTACACCTTC
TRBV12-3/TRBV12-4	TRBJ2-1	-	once	CASGRIRNEQFF	TGTGCCAGCGGACGAATACGCAATGAGCAGTTCTTC
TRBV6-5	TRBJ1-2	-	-	CASSYHGGNGYTF	TGTGCCAGCAGTTACCATGGGGGCAACGGCTACACCTTC
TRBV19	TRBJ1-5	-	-	CASSIHRTVSNQPQHF	TGTGCCAGTAGTATCCACCGGACAGTTAGCAATCAGCCCCAGCATTTT
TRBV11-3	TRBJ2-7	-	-	CASSPIPGGSYEQYF	TGTGCCAGCAGCCCCATCCCCGGGGGCTCCTACGAGCAGTACTTC
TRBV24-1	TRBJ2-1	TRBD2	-	CATSDPTSGNSYNEQFF	TGTGCCACCAGTGACCCGACTAGCGGGAACTCCTACAATGAGCAGTTCTTC
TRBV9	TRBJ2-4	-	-	CASSVGVGGAKNIQYF	TGTGCCAGCAGCGTAGGCGTTGGGGGGGCCAAAAACATTCAGTACTTC